The next 18 T cell receptor beta chains were all read from a single sample in a study of technical replicates of blood from several donors. Sequenced by immunoSEQ multiplex PCR; TCRdb stores in-frame clones only, minus some. This table has around 81,000 clones, more than 80% appearing once. Sequencing input: PBMCs. These receptors were taken from a human donor in good health. Some clones in this sample may be carry-over from other donors' samples.

In its sample, this clone was seen a few times. The chain recombines TRBV30 with TRBJ2-2; D may be TRBD2 (6 bases). The length of the CDR3 is 14 residues. Germline assignment: CDR1 GTSNPN and CDR2 SVGIG (reference sequence). Trimming removed 2 bases at V and 7 bases at J, with 14 bases between. In nucleotides, the CDR3 is TGTGCCTGGAGTCTGGGACTCCCCGGCGGGGAGCTGTTTTTT. Translated: CAWSLGLPGGELFF. Combining the CDR3 with reference TRBV30 and TRBJ2-2 gives the whole variable domain SQTIHQWPATLVQPVGSPLSLECTVEGTSNPNLYWYRQAAGRGLQLLFYSVGIGQISSEVPQNLSASRPQDRQFILSSKKLLLSDSGFYLCAWSLGLPGGELFFGEGSRLTVL.

This clone was found once. The chain is built from TRBV19 and TRBJ2-7, with D perhaps matching TRBD1 (5 bases). Germline V lookup: CDR1 LNHDA, CDR2 SQIVND (reference sequence). V lost 5 bases and J lost 0, with 14 bases in between. The CDR3 sequence is 15 residues long. The CDR3 sequence: CASSPALGLSYEQYF. The CDR3 DNA reads as TGTGCCAGTAGTCCCGCCCTGGGGCTCTCCTACGAGCAGTACTTC. Complete variable domain (other parts from reference TRBV19 and TRBJ2-7): DGGITQSPKYLFRKEGQNVTLSCEQNLNHDAMYWYRQDPGQGLRLIYYSQIVNDFQKGDIAEGYSVSREKKESFPLTVTSAQKNPTAFYLCASSPALGLSYEQYFGPGTRLTVT.

The V call is TRBV2, the J call TRBJ2-1, with 7 positions matching TRBD1. The length of the CDR3 is 15 residues. CDR1 and CDR2 (germline): SNHLY, FYNNEI. Unmatched junction bases numbered 4, after V lost 4 bases and J lost 1 base. The CDR3 region has the DNA TGTGCCAGCAGTGGACAGGGTTTATCCTACAATGAGCAGTTCTTC. It yields the protein CASSGQGLSYNEQFF.

CDR3 amino acids: CASSEVGGDTEAFF. The CDR3 bases are TGTGCCAGCAGTGAGGTGGGTGGAGACACTGAAGCTTTCTTT. This chain links TRBV2 with TRBJ1-1, with D unresolved. The germline V gene encodes CDR1 SNHLY and CDR2 FYNNEI. V lost 3 bases and J lost 3, with 11 bases in between. This CDR3 comprises 14 residues.

V and J are TRBV4-1 and TRBJ1-2; 7 nucleotides line up with TRBD1. The ends lost 1 base at V and 1 base at J; junction bases unmatched: 0. The CDR3 is 14 amino acids. CDR1 MGHRA and CDR2 YSYEKL come from the germline V gene. CDR3 sequence reads: CASSQGDSNYGYTF. DNA for the CDR3: TGCGCCAGCAGCCAAGGGGACAGTAACTATGGCTACACCTTC.

The V and J genes are TRBV4-3 and TRBJ2-3; weak D call: TRBD2 (6 bases). Trimming stripped 4 bases from V and 3 bases from J, with 14 bases between. Germline assignment: CDR1 LGHNA and CDR2 YSLEER. The CDR3 has 15 amino acids. The chain's CDR3 is CASSRQPGLTDTQYF. As DNA, the CDR3 is TGCGCCAGCAGCCGCCAACCGGGACTGACAGATACGCAGTATTTT.

The chain combines TRBV7-2 with TRBJ2-2, with 7 positions matching TRBD2. The V and J ends lost 0 bases and 5 bases, in that order; junction bases with no gene match: 6. The CDR3 is 16 amino acids. Looked up from germline, CDR1 is SGHTA and CDR2 is FQGNSA. Here the CDR3 reads CASSLAAGRGTGELFF. The CDR3, as DNA: TGTGCCAGCAGCTTAGCGGCGGGGCGGGGGACCGGGGAGCTGTTTTTT.

The chain is built from TRBV5-6 and TRBJ2-7, with 7 nucleotides matching TRBD2. CDR3 length: 12 amino acids. V dropped 6 bases and J dropped 5; count of bases not matched to a gene: 5. Looked up from germline, CDR1 is SGHDT and CDR2 is YYEEEE. CDR3 sequence: CASTLREDEQYF. CDR3 nucleotide sequence: TGTGCCAGCACCCTACGGGAGGACGAGCAGTACTTC. The whole variable domain, remainder taken from reference TRBV5-6 and TRBJ2-7, is DAGVTQSPTHLIKTRGQQVTLRCSPKSGHDTVSWYQQALGQGPQFIFQYYEEEERQRGNFPDRFSGHQFPNYSSELNVNALLLGDSALYLCASTLREDEQYFGPGTRLTVT.

The V call is TRBV6-4, the J call TRBJ2-1, with 11 bases fitting TRBD2. CDR1 MRHNA and CDR2 SNTAGT come from the germline V gene. V was pared by 3 bases and J by 5 bases, with 3 bases of the junction left unmatched. This CDR3 contains 15 residues. CDR3 sequence: CASSELAGGNNEQFF. CDR3 bases: TGTGCCAGCAGTGAGTTAGCGGGGGGGAACAATGAGCAGTTCTTC.

The chain combines TRBV7-2 with TRBJ1-2; D perhaps matches TRBD1 (5 bases). CDR3 size: 13 residues. The V and J ends lost 1 base and 8 bases respectively, with 11 bases between them. The germline gives CDR1 SGHTA, CDR2 FQGNSA. The CDR3 here is CASSLGGGSGYTF. As DNA, the CDR3 is TGTGCCAGCAGCTTAGGCGGGGGTAGCGGCTACACCTTC.

The rearrangement links TRBV7-2 to TRBJ1-1; 7 positions match TRBD1. The ends lost 5 bases at V and 1 base at J; junction bases unmatched: 1. Germline assignment: CDR1 SGHTA and CDR2 FQGNSA. The CDR3 has 13 amino acids. In DNA, the CDR3 is TGTGCCAGCAGCAGACAGGGGAACACTGAAGCTTTCTTT. The encoded protein is CASSRQGNTEAFF.

The chain links TRBV7-7 to TRBJ2-4; 16 nucleotides match TRBD2. The trim removed 5 bases at V and 3 bases at J, leaving 10 bases unmatched. This CDR3 has 19 amino acids. Per the germline V gene, CDR1 is SSHAT and CDR2 is FNYEAQ (reference sequence). The CDR3 DNA reads TGTGCCAGCAGCCCACCGGGACTAGCGGGGGGGCCCGGCAAAAACATTCAGTACTTC. Its protein is CASSPPGLAGGPGKNIQYF.

Of note for this clone: One end of the junction fails to match germline, which may point to a read error. The chain is built from TRBV4-1 and TRBJ1-3; tentatively, D is TRBD1 (6 bases). There are 17 residues in the CDR3. Germline V gene lookup returns CDR1 MGHRA and CDR2 YSYEKL. The CDR3 DNA sequence: TGCGCCAGCAACCAAGTACCAGGGGCCCTCTCTGGAAACACCATATATTTT. Protein product: CASNQVPGALSGNTIYF.

The chain carries TRBV7-9 and TRBJ2-1; TRBD2 matches at 8 bases. This CDR3 is built from 15 residues. The V and J ends lost 3 bases and 4 bases, in that order; junction bases with no gene match: 5. Germline V CDR1 and CDR2: SEHNR, FQNEAQ (reference sequence). This CDR3 is CASSFGTRIYNEQFF. DNA of the CDR3: TGTGCCAGCAGCTTCGGGACTAGAATTTACAATGAGCAGTTCTTC.

This chain uses TRBV30 with TRBJ1-5, with 7 bases lining up with TRBD1. The CDR3 covers 13 residues. From germline, CDR1 is GTSNPN and CDR2 SVGIG (reference sequence). The V and J ends lost 8 bases and 7 bases, in that order; junction bases with no gene match: 11. CDR3 loop: CAGSGGGWQPQHF. Here the CDR3 DNA reads TGTGCCGGGTCAGGAGGGGGCTGGCAGCCCCAGCATTTT.

This chain links TRBV30 with TRBJ2-7; TRBD1 aligns across 10 bases. The germline V gene has CDR1 GTSNPN and CDR2 SVGIG (reference sequence). CDR3 length: 15 amino acids. With 0 bases clipped from V and 4 bases from J, the junction kept 6 bases outside the gene matches. CDR3 loop: CAWSVPRQGAYEQYF. The CDR3, as DNA: TGTGCCTGGAGTGTACCTAGACAGGGGGCTTACGAGCAGTACTTC.

V is TRBV5-4 and J is TRBJ2-7, with D tentatively TRBD2 (6 bases). V was shortened by 4 bases and J by 8 bases, with 16 bases between the two germline ends. There are 13 residues in the CDR3. Germline assignment: CDR1 SGHNT and CDR2 YYREEE (reference sequence). The CDR3: CASSRDWQGKQYF. CDR3 nucleotide sequence: TGTGCCAGCAGCAGGGACTGGCAAGGGAAGCAGTACTTC.

This chain uses TRBV10-2 with TRBJ2-7; 8 nucleotides agree with TRBD2. CDR1 and CDR2 (germline): WSHSY, SAAADI. The CDR3 spans 18 residues. J gave up 6 bases and V 4 bases, and 20 bases lay outside the gene matches. This CDR3 reads CASSVGVSGRFSVVEQYF. CDR3 sequence (DNA): TGCGCCAGCAGTGTAGGAGTCAGCGGGAGATTCTCTGTAGTCGAGCAGTACTTC.